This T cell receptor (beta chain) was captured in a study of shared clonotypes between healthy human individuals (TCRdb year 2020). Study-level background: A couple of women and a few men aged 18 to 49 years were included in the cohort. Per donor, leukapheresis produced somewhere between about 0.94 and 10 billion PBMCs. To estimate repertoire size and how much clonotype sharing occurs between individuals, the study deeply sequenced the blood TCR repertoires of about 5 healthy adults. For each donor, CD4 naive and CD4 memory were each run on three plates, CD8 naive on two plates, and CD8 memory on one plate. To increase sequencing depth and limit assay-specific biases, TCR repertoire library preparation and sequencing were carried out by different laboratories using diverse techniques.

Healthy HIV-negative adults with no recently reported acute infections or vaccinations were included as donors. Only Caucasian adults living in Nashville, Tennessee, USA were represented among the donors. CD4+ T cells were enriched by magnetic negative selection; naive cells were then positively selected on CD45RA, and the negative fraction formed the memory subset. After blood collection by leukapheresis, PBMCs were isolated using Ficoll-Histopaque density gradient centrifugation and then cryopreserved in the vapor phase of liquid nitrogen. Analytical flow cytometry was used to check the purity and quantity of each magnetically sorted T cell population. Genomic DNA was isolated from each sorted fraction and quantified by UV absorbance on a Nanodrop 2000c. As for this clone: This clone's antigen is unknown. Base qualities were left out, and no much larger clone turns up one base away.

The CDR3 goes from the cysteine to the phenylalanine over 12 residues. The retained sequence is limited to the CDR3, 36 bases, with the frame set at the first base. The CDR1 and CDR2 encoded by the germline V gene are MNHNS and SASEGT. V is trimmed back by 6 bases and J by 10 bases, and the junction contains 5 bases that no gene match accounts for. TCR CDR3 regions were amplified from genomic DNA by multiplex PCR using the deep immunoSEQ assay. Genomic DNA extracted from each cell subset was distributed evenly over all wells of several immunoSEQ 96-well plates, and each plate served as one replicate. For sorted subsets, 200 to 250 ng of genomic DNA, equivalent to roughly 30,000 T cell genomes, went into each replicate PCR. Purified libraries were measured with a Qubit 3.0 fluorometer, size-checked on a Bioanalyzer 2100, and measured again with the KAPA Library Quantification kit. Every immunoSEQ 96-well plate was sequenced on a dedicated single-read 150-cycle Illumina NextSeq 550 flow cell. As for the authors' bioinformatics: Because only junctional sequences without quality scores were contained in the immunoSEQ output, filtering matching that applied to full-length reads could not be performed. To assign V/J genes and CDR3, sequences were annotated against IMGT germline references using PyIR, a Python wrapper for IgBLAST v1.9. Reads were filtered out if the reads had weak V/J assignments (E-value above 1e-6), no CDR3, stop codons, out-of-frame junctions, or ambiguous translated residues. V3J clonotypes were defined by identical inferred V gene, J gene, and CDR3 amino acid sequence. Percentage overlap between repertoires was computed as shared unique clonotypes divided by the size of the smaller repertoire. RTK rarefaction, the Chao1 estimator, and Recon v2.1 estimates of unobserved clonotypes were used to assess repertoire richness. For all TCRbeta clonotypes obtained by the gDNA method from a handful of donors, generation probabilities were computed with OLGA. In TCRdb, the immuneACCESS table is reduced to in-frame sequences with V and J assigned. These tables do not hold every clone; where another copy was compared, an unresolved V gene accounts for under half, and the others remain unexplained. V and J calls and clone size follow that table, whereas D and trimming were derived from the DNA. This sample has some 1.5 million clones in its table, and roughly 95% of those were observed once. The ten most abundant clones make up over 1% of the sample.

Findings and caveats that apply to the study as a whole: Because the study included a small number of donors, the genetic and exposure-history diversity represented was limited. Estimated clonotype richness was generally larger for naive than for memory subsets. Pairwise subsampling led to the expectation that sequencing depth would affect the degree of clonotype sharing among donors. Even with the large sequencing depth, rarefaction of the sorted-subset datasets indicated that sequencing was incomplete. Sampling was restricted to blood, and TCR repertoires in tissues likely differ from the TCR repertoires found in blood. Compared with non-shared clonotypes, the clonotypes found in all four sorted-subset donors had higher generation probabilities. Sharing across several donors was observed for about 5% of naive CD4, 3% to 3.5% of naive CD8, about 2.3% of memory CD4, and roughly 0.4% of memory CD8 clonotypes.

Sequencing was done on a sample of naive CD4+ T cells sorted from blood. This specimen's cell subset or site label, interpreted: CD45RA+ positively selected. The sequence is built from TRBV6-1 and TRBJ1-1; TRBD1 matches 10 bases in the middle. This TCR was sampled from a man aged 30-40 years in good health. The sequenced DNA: TGTGCCAGCAGGGGACAGGGGATACCAGCTTTCTTT. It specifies CASRGQGIPAFF.